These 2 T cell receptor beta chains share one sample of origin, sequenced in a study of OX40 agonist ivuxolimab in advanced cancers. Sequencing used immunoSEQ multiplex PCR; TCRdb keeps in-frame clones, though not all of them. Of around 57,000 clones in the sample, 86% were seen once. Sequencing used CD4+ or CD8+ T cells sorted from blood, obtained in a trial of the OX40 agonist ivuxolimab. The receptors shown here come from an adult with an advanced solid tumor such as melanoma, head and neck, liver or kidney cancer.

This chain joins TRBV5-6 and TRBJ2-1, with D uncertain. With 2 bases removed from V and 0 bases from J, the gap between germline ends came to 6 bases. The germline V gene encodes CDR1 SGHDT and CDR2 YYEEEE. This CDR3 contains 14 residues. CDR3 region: CASSFGFSYNEQFF. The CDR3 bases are TGTGCCAGCAGCTTTGGCTTCTCCTACAATGAGCAGTTCTTC.

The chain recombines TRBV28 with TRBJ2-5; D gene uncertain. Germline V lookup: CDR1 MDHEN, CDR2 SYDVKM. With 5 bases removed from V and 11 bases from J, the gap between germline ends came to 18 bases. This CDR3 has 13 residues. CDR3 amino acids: CASSLPNLREQYF. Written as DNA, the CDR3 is TGTGCCAGCAGTCTACCTAACTTGCGTGAGCAGTACTTC. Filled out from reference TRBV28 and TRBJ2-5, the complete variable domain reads DVKVTQSSRYLVKRTGEKVFLECVQDMDHENMFWYRQDPGLGLRLIYFSYDVKMKEKGDIPEGYSVSREKKERFSLILESASTNQTSMYLCASSLPNLREQYFGPGTRLLVL.